The 21 T cell receptor beta chains presented below share a single source sample, sequenced in a study of prognosis after radiotherapy for stage I lung cancer. Multiplex PCR, run in two rounds, amplified TCR beta CDR3 from genomic DNA. The first round of PCR was done with primers that matched each TRBV and TRBJ gene. TCRdb fed the multiplex PCR reads into MiXCR, producing one record per CDR3 protein. Counted here are fewer than 35,000 distinct CDR3 sequences, around 30% occurring once; the ten biggest clones make up roughly 12%. The sample consisted of PBMCs, taken before or after stereotactic body radiation therapy (not recorded which). The receptors shown here come from a donor aged 50 or older with non-small cell lung cancer.

The sample holds many counts of this clonotype. The chain joins TRBV19 to TRBJ2-3; D remains ambiguous. The germline V gene encodes CDR1 LNHDA and CDR2 SQIVND (reference sequence). CDR3 size: 13 residues. V lost 6 bases to trimming and J lost 2 bases, with 9 bases between them. DNA of the CDR3: TGTGCCAGTAGCTGGACCGTCACAGATACGCAGTATTTT. This gives the protein CASSWTVTDTQYF.

As regards this clonotype: With a much larger clone just one base away, this may be a read error. This chain joins TRBV20-1 and TRBJ1-1; D is possibly TRBD1 (6 bases). CDR3 length: 14 amino acids. CDR1 and CDR2 (germline): DFQATT, SNEGSKA (reference sequence). V was shortened by 6 bases and J by 7 bases, with 21 bases between the two germline ends. This chain's CDR3 is CSARWGRGRGEAFF. The CDR3 coding sequence is TGCAGTGCGAGGTGGGGGCGGGGGCGAGGTGAAGCTTTCTTT.

Notes on this clonotype: A clone one base away is much larger, so this may be a read error. The genes are TRBV6-5 and TRBJ1-1; possibly TRBD1 for D (5 bases). CDR3 length: 14 residues. The germline V gene has CDR1 MNHEY and CDR2 SVGAGI. CDR3 protein: CAISYPRGNTGAFF. The CDR3 coding sequence is TGTGCCATCAGTTACCCTCGGGGGAACACTGGAGCTTTCTTT.

This clonotype was detected ten times or more. This CDR3 reads CASSFGQLDDGYTF. The CDR3 bases are TGTGCCAGCAGCTTTGGACAGTTGGATGATGGCTACACCTTC. The rearrangement joins TRBV5-5 to TRBJ1-2; weak D call: TRBD1 (6 bases). This CDR3 contains 14 residues. Looked up from germline, CDR1 is SGHKS and CDR2 is YYEKEE (reference sequence). V gave up 2 bases and J gave up 6 bases, with 14 bases separating them. Full variable domain (remainder filled in from reference TRBV5-5 and TRBJ1-2): DAGVTQSPTHLIKTRGQQVTLRCSPISGHKSVSWYQQVLGQGPQFIFQYYEKEERGRGNFPDRFSARQFPNYSSELNVNALLLGDSALYLCASSFGQLDDGYTFGSGTRLTVV.

This clonotype was counted ten times or more. V gene TRBV30 combines with J gene TRBJ1-5; TRBD1 might be the D (5 bases). The CDR3 is 17 amino acids. V gave up 0 bases and J gave up 3 bases, with 18 bases separating them. Germline CDR1 is GTSNPN and CDR2 is SVGIG (reference sequence). This CDR3 reads CAWSVLGVQGPNQPQHF. CDR3 nucleotides: TGTGCCTGGAGTGTACTAGGGGTCCAGGGCCCCAATCAGCCCCAGCATTTT.

Ten or more counts support this clonotype. The chain uses TRBV7-9 and TRBJ2-6, with TRBD1 matching over 10 bases. There are 20 residues in the CDR3. V was pared by 5 bases and J by 4 bases, with 17 bases of the junction left unmatched. Germline-derived CDR1 and CDR2 are SEHNR and FQNEAQ (reference sequence). Written as DNA, the CDR3 is TGTGCCAGCAGCCCCTTGGGGGGGCGGGACAGGGGCCAAGGGGCCAACGTCCTGACTTTC. It codes for CASSPLGGRDRGQGANVLTF.

This clonotype showed up just a few times. A much larger clone differs from this one at a single base, so this may be a read error. This sequence joins TRBV15 and TRBJ2-1, with 7 bases fitting TRBD2. The CDR3 runs 14 residues. J lost 5 bases, V lost 6 bases, and 7 bases had no gene match. The germline CDR1 and CDR2 sequences are LNHNV and YYDKDF (reference sequence). Here the CDR3 DNA reads TGTGCCACCAGGGGAGCTAGCGGAAACAATGAGCAGTTCTTC. Encoded protein: CATRGASGNNEQFF.

This clonotype was seen ten or more times. The V gene is TRBV20-1, the J gene TRBJ1-4, with TRBD1 identical over 7 bases. This CDR3 has 14 residues. J lost 8 bases, V lost 6 bases, and 12 bases had no gene match. Germline V gene sequence: CDR1 DFQATT, CDR2 SNEGSKA (reference sequence). This CDR3 is CSAKFDREMEKLFF. The CDR3 DNA reads TGCAGTGCCAAATTCGACAGGGAGATGGAAAAACTGTTTTTT.

This clonotype has just one count. Possible read error: a much larger clone is one base away. V is TRBV6-2 or TRBV6-3 and J is TRBJ1-5; D uncertain. The CDR3 contains 14 residues. The germline CDR1 and CDR2 sequences are MNHEY and SVGEGT. CDR3 nucleotide sequence: TGTGCCAGCAGTTGCGGGAGCCCGGGTCAGTCCCAGCATTTT. It translates to CASSCGSPGQSQHF.

This clonotype was counted at least ten times. The chain has TRBV27 and TRBJ2-4; D not certain. The V end was cut by 7 bases, the J end by 4 bases, with 11 bases between. Germline V gives CDR1 MNHEY, CDR2 SMNVEV (reference sequence). The CDR3 spans 13 residues. The CDR3 loop reads CASTGRLKNIQYF. As DNA, the CDR3 is TGTGCCAGCACCGGCCGTTTAAAAAACATTCAGTACTTC.

This clonotype was counted many times. V is TRBV28 and J is TRBJ2-7, with D perhaps TRBD1 (6 bases). Per the germline V gene, CDR1 is MDHEN and CDR2 is SYDVKM. V lost 9 bases and J lost 3, with 15 bases in between. CDR3 length: 13 amino acids. The CDR3 DNA sequence: TGTGCCAGTGCCATTACAGGGAACTACGAGCAGTACTTC. Translating it yields CASAITGNYEQYF.

This clonotype came up many times. The chain is built from TRBV30 and TRBJ2-5, with 8 bases that match TRBD1. V lost 0 bases and J lost 4; bases outside the gene matches: 7. CDR1 GTSNPN and CDR2 SVGIG come from the germline V gene (reference sequence). The CDR3 consists of 15 residues. The CDR3 DNA reads as TGTGCCTGGAGTGTACGACGAACAGGGGGAGAGACCCAGTACTTC. As protein: CAWSVRRTGGETQYF. Supplemented by reference TRBV30 and TRBJ2-5, the full variable domain reads SQTIHQWPATLVQPVGSPLSLECTVEGTSNPNLYWYRQAAGRGLQLLFYSVGIGQISSEVPQNLSASRPQDRQFILSSKKLLLSDSGFYLCAWSVRRTGGETQYFGPGTRLLVL.

The chain combines TRBV20-1 with TRBJ2-6; possible D gene TRBD1, 5 bases. Germline V gene data show CDR1 as DFQATT and CDR2 as SNEGSKA (reference sequence). The CDR3 is made up of 15 amino acids. The V end was cut by 4 bases, the J end by 5 bases, with 15 bases between. CDR3 sequence (DNA): TGCAGTGCTACTACAGACAGCTTTTGGGCCAACGTCCTGACTTTC. Translation: CSATTDSFWANVLTF.

This clonotype has a count of ten or more. The rearrangement uses TRBV3-1 and TRBJ2-7; D is undetermined. There are 12 residues in the CDR3. Deletions cut 0 bases from V and 4 bases from J, with 4 bases between. Germline CDR1 reads LGHDT; CDR2 reads YNNKEL (reference sequence). The CDR3 DNA is TGTGCCAGCAGCCAAGATCGTTACGAGCAGTACTTC. This gives the protein CASSQDRYEQYF.

Remarks on this clonotype: Since no conserved phenylalanine or tryptophan closes the CDR3, a read error is the likely cause. The chain has TRBV27 and TRBJ1-2; D is perhaps TRBD1 (5 bases). Looked up from germline, CDR1 is MNHEY and CDR2 is SMNVEV (reference sequence). This CDR3 is built from 16 residues. CDR3 bases: TGTGCCAGCAGCAAAAGACAGCAGACTGCTAACTATGGATACACCTTA. The encoded protein is CASSKRQQTANYGYTL.

The chain links TRBV12-3 or TRBV12-4 to TRBJ2-1, with 7 bases matching TRBD2. V lost 3 bases, J lost 5 bases, and 4 bases stayed unmatched. This CDR3 spans 14 amino acids. In DNA, the CDR3 is TGTGCCAGCAGTTTTTGGGCGGGAGACAATGAGCAGTTCTTC. Residues: CASSFWAGDNEQFF.

The chain uses TRBV28 and TRBJ2-3; a weak D match, TRBD2 (5 bases). From germline, CDR1 is MDHEN and CDR2 SYDVKM. Trimming stripped 9 bases from V and 6 bases from J, with 19 bases between. The CDR3 has 14 residues. The CDR3 spells CASTPIVSGDTQYF. The CDR3 DNA reads TGTGCCAGTACCCCCATCGTGTCGGGGGATACGCAGTATTTT.

This clonotype was detected ten times or more. The V and J genes are TRBV29-1 and TRBJ2-1, with 10 bases identical to TRBD2. The trim removed 6 bases at V and 6 bases at J, leaving 8 bases unmatched. The CDR3 runs to 14 residues. Germline CDR1 is SQVTM and CDR2 is ANQGSEA. The CDR3 spells CSVQGGLASNEQFF. CDR3 DNA sequence: TGCAGCGTCCAAGGGGGACTAGCGAGCAATGAGCAGTTCTTC.

This clonotype appeared many times. CDR3 loop: CASSLGSGIEQFF. CDR3 nucleotide sequence: TGTGCCAGCAGCTTAGGCAGCGGGATTGAGCAGTTCTTC. This rearrangement joins TRBV11-1 to TRBJ2-1; TRBD2 aligns across 7 bases. V was pared by 1 base and J by 9 bases, with 3 bases of the junction left unmatched. The CDR3 loop spans 13 amino acids. Per germline, CDR1 SGHAT and CDR2 FQDESV (reference sequence).

This clonotype was seen repeatedly, ten times or more. The gene calls are TRBV7-9 and TRBJ2-1, with TRBD1 matching 9 bases. Germline V gene sequence: CDR1 SEHNR, CDR2 FQNEAQ (reference sequence). Trimming cost V 6 bases and J 7 bases; bases outside gene matches: 1. The CDR3 covers 12 residues. The DNA of the CDR3 is TGTGCCAGCAGAGGGACAGGGAATGAGCAGTTCTTC. Translated: CASRGTGNEQFF.

The chain combines TRBV10-1 with TRBJ2-2; D is unresolved. The germline CDR1 and CDR2 sequences are WNHNN and SYGVQD (reference sequence). The CDR3 has 14 amino acids. V was clipped by 4 bases and J by 1 base, with 7 bases between them. The CDR3 loop is CASSVSRNTGELFF. Written as DNA, the CDR3 is TGCGCCAGCAGTGTGTCCCGGAACACCGGGGAGCTGTTTTTT.